This TCR beta chain was captured by sequencing in a study of T cells after posttransplantation cyclophosphamide. V lost 2 bases, J lost 6 bases, and 11 bases stayed unmatched. Germline CDR1 is SNHLY and CDR2 is FYNNEI. This CDR3 has 17 residues. Profiling relied on immunoSEQ multiplex PCR, and the TCRdb table lists in-frame clones only, not all of them. The sample has 11,000 or so clones; approximately 95% are singletons. Sequenced material: naive CD8+ T cells sorted from PBMCs. This rearrangement joins TRBV2 to TRBJ2-3, with 10 bases fitting TRBD1. The TCR originated in a man younger than 40 in good health and a related stem cell transplant donor. CDR3 sequence (DNA): TGTGCCAGCAGTGAAAAGGGGGACAGGGGAGGTGCGGATACGCAGTATTTT. Its translation: CASSEKGDRGGADTQYF.